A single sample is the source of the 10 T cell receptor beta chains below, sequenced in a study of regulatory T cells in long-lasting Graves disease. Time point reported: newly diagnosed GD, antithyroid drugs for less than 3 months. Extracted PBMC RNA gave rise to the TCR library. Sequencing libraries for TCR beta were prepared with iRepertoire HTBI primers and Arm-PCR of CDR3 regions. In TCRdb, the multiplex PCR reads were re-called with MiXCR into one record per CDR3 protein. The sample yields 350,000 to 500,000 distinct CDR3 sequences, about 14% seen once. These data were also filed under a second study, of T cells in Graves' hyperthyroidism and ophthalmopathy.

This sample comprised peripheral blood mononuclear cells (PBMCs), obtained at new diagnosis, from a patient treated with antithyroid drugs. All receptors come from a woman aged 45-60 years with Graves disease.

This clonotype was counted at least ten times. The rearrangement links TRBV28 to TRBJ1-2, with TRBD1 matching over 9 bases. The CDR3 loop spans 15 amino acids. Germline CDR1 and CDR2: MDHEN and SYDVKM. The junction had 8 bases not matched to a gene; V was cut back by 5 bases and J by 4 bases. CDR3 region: CASSPGQGRSYGYTF. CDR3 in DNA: TGTGCCAGCAGTCCGGGACAGGGCCGCAGCTATGGCTACACCTTC.

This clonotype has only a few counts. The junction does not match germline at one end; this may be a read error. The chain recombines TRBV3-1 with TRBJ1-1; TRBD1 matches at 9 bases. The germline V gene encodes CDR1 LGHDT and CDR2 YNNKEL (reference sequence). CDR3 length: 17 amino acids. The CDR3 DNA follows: TGTGCCAGCAACCAAGGACAGGGGAGTAGTGTGAACACTGAAGCTTTCTTT. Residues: CASNQGQGSSVNTEAFF.

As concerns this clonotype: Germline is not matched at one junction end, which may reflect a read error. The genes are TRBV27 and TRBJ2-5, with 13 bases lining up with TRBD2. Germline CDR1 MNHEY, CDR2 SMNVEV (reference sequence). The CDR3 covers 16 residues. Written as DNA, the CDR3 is TGTGTCAGCAGTCGCCGGACTAGCGGGAGTGAGAAGACCCAGTACTTC. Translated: CVSSRRTSGSEKTQYF.

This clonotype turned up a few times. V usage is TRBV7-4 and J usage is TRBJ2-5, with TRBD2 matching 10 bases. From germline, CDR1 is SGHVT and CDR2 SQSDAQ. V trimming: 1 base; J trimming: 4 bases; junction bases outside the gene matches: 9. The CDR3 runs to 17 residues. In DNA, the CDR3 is TGTGCCAGCAGCTTAGGGGGGTTAGCGGGAGGCGGAGAGACCCAGTACTTC. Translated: CASSLGGLAGGGETQYF.

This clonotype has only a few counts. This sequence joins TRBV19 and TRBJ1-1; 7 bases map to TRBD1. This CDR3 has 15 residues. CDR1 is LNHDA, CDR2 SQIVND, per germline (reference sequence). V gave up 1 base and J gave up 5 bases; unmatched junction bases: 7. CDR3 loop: CASSIADTGVTEAFF. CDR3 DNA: TGTGCCAGTAGTATAGCGGACACAGGGGTTACTGAAGCTTTCTTT.

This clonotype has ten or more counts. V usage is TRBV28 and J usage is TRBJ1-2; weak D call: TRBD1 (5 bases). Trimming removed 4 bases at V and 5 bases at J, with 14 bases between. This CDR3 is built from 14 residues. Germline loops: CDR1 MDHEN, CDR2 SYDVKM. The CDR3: CASSWGGLGYGYTF. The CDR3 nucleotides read TGTGCCAGCAGTTGGGGGGGATTAGGGTATGGCTACACCTTC.

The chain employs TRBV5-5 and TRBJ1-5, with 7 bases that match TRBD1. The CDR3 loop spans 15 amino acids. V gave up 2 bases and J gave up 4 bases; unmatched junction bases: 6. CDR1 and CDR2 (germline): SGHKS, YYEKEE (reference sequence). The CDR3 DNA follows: TGTGCCAGCAGCTTAGCTGGGACAGTGAATCAGCCCCAGCATTTT. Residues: CASSLAGTVNQPQHF.

Here the CDR3 reads CASTETPRYTQYF. The CDR3 nucleotides are TGTGCCAGCACTGAGACCCCCCGGTATACGCAGTATTTT. The chain links TRBV6-1 to TRBJ2-3; D is ambiguous. Trimming removed 7 bases at V and 7 bases at J, with 15 bases between. Germline assignment: CDR1 MNHNS and CDR2 SASEGT. The CDR3 runs 13 residues.

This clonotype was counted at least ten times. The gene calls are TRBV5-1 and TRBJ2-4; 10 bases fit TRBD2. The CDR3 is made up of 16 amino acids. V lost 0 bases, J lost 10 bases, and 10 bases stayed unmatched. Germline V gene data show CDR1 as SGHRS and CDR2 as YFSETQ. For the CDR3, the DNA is TGCGCCAGCAGCTTGGCCTTGGCTAGCGGGAGTGGGATTCAGTACTTC. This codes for CASSLALASGSGIQYF.

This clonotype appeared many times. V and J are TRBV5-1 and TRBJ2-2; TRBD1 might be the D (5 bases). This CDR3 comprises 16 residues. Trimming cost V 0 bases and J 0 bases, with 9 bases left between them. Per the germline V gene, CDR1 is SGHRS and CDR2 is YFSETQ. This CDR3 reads CASSLETGSNTGELFF. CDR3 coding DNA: TGCGCCAGCAGCTTGGAAACAGGATCGAACACCGGGGAGCTGTTTTTT.